One and the same sample provided the 5 T cell receptor beta chains below, sequenced in a study of Tregs in tolerant kidney transplant recipients (dated by TCRdb to the late 2010s). Library generation was performed with the immunoSEQ multiplex PCR assay. The source is immuneACCESS, and TCRdb retained only in-frame sequences with V and J called. Part of the clones is not carried over; for the studies checked, unresolved V genes explain less than half of this, and the remainder is unexplained. The sample table contains about 240,000 clones; only one count was recorded for roughly four fifths of them. The top ten hold roughly 0.67% of the sample. Sequencing was carried out using CD4+ T cells from blood. These receptors all stem from a human donor in good health.

Of note for this clone: Other DNA sequences within the sample encode an identical CDR3. The chain links TRBV6-1 to TRBJ1-3; D is ambiguous. In germline, CDR1 is MNHNS, CDR2 SASEGT. The CDR3 is made up of 12 amino acids. V gave up 3 bases and J gave up 5 bases, with 5 bases separating them. CDR3 coding DNA: TGTGCCAGCAGTGAGGCTCGAAACACCATATATTTT. Translated, it gives CASSEARNTIYF.

The V and J genes are TRBV9 and TRBJ2-3; no definite D call. Per germline, CDR1 SGDLS and CDR2 YYNGEE. The CDR3 consists of 15 residues. The ends were cut back, 2 bases at V and 3 bases at J, with 13 bases in the middle. The CDR3 reads CASSVAPSRTDTQYF. The CDR3 nucleotides read TGTGCCAGCAGCGTTGCGCCCTCCAGGACAGATACGCAGTATTTT.

The rearrangement uses TRBV18 and TRBJ1-1; 7 bases fit TRBD1. Germline V gives CDR1 KGHSH, CDR2 LQKENI. The CDR3 spans 16 residues. V shed 2 bases and J 0 bases; nucleotides not matched to a gene: 6. CDR3 sequence reads: CASSPGTDGVNTEAFF. The CDR3 DNA is TGTGCCAGCTCACCAGGGACAGATGGGGTGAACACTGAAGCTTTCTTT.

V usage is TRBV1 and J usage is TRBJ2-1; TRBD1 reflects the table's D call only, with no check against the DNA. TRBV1 is flagged as a pseudogene. This CDR3 spans 17 amino acids. This CDR3 is CTSSHINARDTHNEQFF. The CDR3 DNA reads as TGCACCAGCAGCCACATAAATGCCCGGGACACTCACAATGAGCAGTTCTTC.

CDR3 protein: CASTLFSPETQYF. CDR3 DNA: TGTGCCAGCACCCTCTTTAGCCCAGAGACCCAGTACTTC. J is TRBJ2-5 and V is TRBV6-1; D gene unclear. The germline CDR1 and CDR2 sequences are MNHNS and SASEGT. V was shortened by 7 bases and J by 4 bases, with 13 bases between the two germline ends. The CDR3 runs to 13 residues.